This T cell receptor (beta chain) is drawn from a study of blood T cell repertoires in COVID-19. After removal of 0 bases from V and 7 bases from J, the junction contained 5 bases not matched to a gene. The germline V gene encodes CDR1 LGHDT and CDR2 YNNKEL (reference sequence). This CDR3 is built from 15 residues. This clone was detected only once. Produced via immunoSEQ multiplex PCR; TCRdb's table is partial and in-frame only. The table records under 75,000 clones, approximately 79% of them present only once. The gene calls are TRBV3-1 (or the pseudogene TRBV3-2) and TRBJ2-1, with 8 bases lining up with TRBD2. Material: peripheral blood. This sequence originates from a woman in her sixties with acute or convalescent COVID-19. CDR3 sequence reads: CASSQEIQRGNEQFF. The CDR3 DNA follows: TGTGCCAGCAGCCAAGAGATCCAGCGGGGGAATGAGCAGTTCTTC.